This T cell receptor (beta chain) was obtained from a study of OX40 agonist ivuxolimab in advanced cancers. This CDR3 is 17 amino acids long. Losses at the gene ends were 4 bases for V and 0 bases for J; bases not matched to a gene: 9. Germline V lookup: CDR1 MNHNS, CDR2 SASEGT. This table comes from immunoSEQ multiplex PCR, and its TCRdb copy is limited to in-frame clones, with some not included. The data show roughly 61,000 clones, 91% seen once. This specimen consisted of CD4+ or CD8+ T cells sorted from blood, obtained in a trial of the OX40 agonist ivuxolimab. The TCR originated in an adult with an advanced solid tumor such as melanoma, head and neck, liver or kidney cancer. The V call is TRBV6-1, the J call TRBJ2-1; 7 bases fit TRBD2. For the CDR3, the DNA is TGTGCCAGCAGTGTGGGTTTACCGGGGGGCTCCTACAATGAGCAGTTCTTC. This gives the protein CASSVGLPGGSYNEQFF.